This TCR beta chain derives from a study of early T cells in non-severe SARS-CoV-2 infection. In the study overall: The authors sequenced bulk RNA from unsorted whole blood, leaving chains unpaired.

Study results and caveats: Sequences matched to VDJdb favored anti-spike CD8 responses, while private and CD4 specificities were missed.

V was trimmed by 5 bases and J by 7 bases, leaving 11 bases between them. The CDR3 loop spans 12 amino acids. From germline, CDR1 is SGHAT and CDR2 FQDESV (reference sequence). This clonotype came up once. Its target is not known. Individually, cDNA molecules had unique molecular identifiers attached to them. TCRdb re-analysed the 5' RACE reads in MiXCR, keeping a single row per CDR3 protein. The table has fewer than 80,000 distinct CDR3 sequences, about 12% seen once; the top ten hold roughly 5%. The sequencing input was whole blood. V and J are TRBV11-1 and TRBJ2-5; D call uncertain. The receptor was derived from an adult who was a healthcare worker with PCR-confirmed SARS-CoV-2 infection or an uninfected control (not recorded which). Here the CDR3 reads CASSAPGGTQYF. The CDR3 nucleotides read TGTGCCAGCAGCGCCCCCGGCGGGACCCAGTACTTC.